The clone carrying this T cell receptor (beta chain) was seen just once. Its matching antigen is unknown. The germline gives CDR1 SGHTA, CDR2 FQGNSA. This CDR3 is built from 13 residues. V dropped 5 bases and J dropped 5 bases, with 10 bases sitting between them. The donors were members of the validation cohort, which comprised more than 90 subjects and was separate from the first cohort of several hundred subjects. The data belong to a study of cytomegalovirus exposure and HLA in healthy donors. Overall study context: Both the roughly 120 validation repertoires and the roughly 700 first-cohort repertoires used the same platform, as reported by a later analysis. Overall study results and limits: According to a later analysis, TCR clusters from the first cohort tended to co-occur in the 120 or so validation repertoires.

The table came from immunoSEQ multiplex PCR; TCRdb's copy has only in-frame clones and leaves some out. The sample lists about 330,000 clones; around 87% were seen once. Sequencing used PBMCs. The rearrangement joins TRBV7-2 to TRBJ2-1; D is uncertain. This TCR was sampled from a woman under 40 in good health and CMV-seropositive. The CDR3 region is CASSLGRDNEQFF. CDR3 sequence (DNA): TGTGCCAGCAGCCTAGGACGGGACAATGAGCAGTTCTTC.